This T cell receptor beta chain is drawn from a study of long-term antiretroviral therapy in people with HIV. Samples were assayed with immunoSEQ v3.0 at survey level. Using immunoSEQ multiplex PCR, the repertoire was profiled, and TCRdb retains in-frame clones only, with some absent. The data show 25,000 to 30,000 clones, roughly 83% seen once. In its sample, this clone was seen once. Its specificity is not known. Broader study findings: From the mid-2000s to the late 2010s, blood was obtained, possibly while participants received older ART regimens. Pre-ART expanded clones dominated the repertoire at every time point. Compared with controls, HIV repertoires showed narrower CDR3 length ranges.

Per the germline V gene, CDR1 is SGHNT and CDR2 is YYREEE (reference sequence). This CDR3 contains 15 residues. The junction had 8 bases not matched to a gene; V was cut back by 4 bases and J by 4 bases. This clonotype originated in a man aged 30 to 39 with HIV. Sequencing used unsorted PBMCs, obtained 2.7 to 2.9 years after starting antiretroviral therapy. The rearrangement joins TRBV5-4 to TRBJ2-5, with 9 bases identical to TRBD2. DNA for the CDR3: TGTGCCAGCAGCGTGACTAGCGGAGTGATAGAGACCCAGTACTTC. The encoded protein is CASSVTSGVIETQYF.